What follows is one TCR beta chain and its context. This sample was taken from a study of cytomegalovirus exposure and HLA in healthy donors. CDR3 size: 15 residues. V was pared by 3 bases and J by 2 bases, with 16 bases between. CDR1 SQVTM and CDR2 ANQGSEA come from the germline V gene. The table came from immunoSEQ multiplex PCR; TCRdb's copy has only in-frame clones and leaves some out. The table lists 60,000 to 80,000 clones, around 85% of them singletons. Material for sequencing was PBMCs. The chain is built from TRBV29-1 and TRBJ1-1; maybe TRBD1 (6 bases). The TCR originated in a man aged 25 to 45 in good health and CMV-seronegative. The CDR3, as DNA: TGCAGCGTTGACGGGCGGGGGGGGACAAACACTGAAGCTTTCTTT. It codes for CSVDGRGGTNTEAFF.